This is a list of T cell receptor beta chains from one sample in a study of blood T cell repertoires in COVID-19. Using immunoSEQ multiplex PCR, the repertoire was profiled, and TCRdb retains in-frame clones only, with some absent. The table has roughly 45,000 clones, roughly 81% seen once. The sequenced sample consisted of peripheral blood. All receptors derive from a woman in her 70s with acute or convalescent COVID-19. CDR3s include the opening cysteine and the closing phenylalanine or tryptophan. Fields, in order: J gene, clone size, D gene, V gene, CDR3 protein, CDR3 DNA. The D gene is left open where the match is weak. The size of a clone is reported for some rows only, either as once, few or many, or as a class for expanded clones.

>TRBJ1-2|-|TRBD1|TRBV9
CASSWGQDVYGYTF
TGTGCCAGCAGCTGGGGACAGGACGTCTATGGCTACACCTTC
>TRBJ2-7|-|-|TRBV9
CASSLTDQWEQYF
TGTGCCAGCAGCCTGACAGACCAATGGGAGCAGTACTTC
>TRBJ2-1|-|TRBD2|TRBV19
CASSEAARLAGHNEQFF
TGTGCCAGTAGTGAGGCCGCGAGGCTAGCGGGCCACAATGAGCAGTTCTTC
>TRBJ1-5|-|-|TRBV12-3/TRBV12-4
CASSWDSLQPQHF
TGTGCCAGCAGTTGGGACTCGTTACAGCCCCAGCATTTT
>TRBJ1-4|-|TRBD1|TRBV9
CASSARQGWRNEKLFF
TGTGCCAGCAGCGCGCGACAGGGATGGCGTAATGAAAAACTGTTTTTT
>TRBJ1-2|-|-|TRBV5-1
CASSPGRLSNYGYTF
TGCGCCAGCAGCCCCGGGAGGTTGTCTAACTATGGCTACACCTTC
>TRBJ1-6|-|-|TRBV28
CASSFVERGLRLSPLHF
TGTGCCAGCAGTTTTGTGGAGCGTGGACTCCGACTTTCACCCCTCCACTTT
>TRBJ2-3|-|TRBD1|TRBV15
CATSRVVRTGSDTQYF
TGTGCCACCAGCAGAGTAGTGAGGACAGGGTCAGATACGCAGTATTTT
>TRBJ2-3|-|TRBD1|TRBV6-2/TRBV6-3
CASSPGQGTDTQYF
TGTGCCAGCAGCCCCGGACAGGGCACAGATACGCAGTATTTT
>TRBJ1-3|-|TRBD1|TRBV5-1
CASSEGGAGNTIYF
TGCGCCAGCAGCGAAGGGGGCGCGGGAAACACCATATATTTT
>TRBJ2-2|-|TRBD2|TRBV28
CASIDSSGSSTGELFF
TGTGCCAGCATCGATTCTAGCGGGAGTAGTACCGGGGAGCTGTTTTTT
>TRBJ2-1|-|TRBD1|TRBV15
CATSTGQGYSSEQFF
TGTGCCACCAGCACGGGACAGGGGTATTCTAGTGAGCAGTTCTTC
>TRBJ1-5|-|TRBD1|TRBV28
CASSLYGEQGQPQHF
TGTGCCAGCAGTTTATATGGGGAACAGGGGCAGCCCCAGCATTTT
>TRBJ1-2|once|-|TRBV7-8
CASSQDLDSFYGYTF
TGTGCCAGCAGCCAAGACTTGGACAGCTTCTATGGCTACACCTTC
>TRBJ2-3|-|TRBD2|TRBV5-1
CASSLGLAGGRSTDTQYF
TGCGCCAGCAGCTTGGGGTTAGCGGGAGGGCGATCCACAGATACGCAGTATTTT
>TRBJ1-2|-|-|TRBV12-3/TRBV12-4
CASSLDWAAGYTF
TGTGCCAGCAGTTTAGATTGGGCAGCTGGCTACACCTTC
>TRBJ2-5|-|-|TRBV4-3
CASSQDLREETQYF
TGCGCCAGCAGCCAAGACCTGAGGGAAGAGACCCAGTACTTC
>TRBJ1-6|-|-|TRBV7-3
CASSLGRNSPLHF
TGTGCCAGCAGCTTAGGCAGAAATTCACCCCTCCACTTT
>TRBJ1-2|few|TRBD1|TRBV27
CASSFFGTANYGYTF
TGTGCCAGCAGTTTCTTCGGGACAGCTAACTATGGCTACACCTTC
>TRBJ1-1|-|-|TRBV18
CASSGGGNTEAFF
TGTGCCAGCTCTGGGGGAGGGAACACTGAAGCTTTCTTT
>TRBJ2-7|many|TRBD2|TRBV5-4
CASSRGGGSSYEQYF
TGTGCCAGCAGCCGGGGTGGCGGGAGCTCCTACGAGCAGTACTTC
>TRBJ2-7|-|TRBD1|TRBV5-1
CASSSDRYEQYF
TGCGCCAGCAGTTCGGACAGGTACGAGCAGTACTTC
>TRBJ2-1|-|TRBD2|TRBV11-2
CASSFSGDLSYNEQFF
TGTGCCAGCAGCTTTAGCGGGGACCTCTCCTACAATGAGCAGTTCTTC
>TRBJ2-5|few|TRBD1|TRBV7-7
CASSPVLGQGLQETQYF
TGTGCTAGCAGCCCCGTCTTAGGACAGGGCCTACAAGAGACCCAGTACTTC
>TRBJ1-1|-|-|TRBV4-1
CASSQAYQATANTEAFF
TGCGCCAGCAGCCAAGCCTACCAAGCTACAGCTAACACTGAAGCTTTCTTT
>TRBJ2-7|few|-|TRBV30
CAWSAQFYEQYF
TGTGCCTGGAGTGCCCAATTTTACGAGCAGTACTTC
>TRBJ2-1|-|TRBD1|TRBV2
CASSEGQGQGAGDEQFF
TGTGCCAGCAGTGAAGGCCAGGGACAGGGGGCTGGCGATGAGCAGTTCTTC
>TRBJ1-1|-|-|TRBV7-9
CASSLDIDTEAFF
TGTGCCAGCAGCTTGGACATAGACACTGAAGCTTTCTTT
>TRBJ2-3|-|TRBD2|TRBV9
CASSVGAGDGTDTQYF
TGTGCCAGCAGCGTAGGAGCGGGAGACGGCACAGATACGCAGTATTTT
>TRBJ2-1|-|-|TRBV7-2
CASSHRVSMYNEQFF
TGTGCCAGCAGTCACAGGGTGTCAATGTACAATGAGCAGTTCTTC
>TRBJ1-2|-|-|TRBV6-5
CASSYRGSGYTF
TGTGCCAGCAGTTACAGGGGATCCGGCTACACCTTC
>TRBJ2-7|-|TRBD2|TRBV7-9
CASSFGGMQDNEQYF
TGTGCCAGCAGCTTCGGGGGGATGCAGGATAACGAGCAGTACTTC
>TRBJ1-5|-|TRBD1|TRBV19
CASSPDRGGGNQPQHF
TGTGCCAGTAGTCCCGACAGGGGAGGAGGCAATCAGCCCCAGCATTTT
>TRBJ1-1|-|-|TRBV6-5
CASIRASIVTEAFF
TGTGCCAGCATCCGAGCCTCAATAGTGACTGAAGCTTTCTTT